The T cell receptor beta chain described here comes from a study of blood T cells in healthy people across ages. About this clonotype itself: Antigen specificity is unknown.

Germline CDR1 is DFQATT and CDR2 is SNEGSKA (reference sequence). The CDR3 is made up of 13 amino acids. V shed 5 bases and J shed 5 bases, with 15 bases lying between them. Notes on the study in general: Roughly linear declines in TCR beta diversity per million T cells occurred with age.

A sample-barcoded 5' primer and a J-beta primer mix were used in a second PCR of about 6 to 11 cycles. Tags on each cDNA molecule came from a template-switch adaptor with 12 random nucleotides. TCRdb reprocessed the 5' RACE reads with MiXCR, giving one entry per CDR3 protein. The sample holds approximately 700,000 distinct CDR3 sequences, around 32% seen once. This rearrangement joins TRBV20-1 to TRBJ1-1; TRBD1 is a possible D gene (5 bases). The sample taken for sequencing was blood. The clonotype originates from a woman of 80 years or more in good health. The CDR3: CSAYGPGGTEAFF. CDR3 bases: TGCAGTGCTTATGGGCCGGGGGGAACTGAAGCTTTCTTT.